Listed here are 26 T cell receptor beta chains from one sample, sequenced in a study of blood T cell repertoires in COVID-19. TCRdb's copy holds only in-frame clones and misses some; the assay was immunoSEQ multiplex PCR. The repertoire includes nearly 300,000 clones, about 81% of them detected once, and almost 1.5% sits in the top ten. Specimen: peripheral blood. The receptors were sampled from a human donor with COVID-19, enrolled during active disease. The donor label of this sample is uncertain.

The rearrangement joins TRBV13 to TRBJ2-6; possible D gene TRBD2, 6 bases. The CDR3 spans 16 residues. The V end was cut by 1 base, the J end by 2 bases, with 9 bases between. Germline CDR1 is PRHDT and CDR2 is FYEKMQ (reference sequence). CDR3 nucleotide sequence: TGTGCCAGCAGCTTAGCAGGGAGGACTGGGGCCAACGTCCTGACTTTC. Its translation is CASSLAGRTGANVLTF.

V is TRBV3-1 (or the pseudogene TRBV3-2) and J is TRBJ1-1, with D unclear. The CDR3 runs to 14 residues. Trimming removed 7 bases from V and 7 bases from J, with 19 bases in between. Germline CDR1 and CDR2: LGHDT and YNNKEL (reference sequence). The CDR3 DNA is TGTGCCAGCACCCCGGGGAGGCTGCCCTTTGAAGCTTTCTTT. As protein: CASTPGRLPFEAFF.

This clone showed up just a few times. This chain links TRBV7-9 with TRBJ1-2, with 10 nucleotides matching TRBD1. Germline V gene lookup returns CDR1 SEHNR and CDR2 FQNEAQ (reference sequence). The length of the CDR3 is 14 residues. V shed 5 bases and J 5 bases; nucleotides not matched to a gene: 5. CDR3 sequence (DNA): TGTGCCAGCAGCCCTCCGGGACAGGGGTATGGCTACACCTTC. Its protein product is CASSPPGQGYGYTF.

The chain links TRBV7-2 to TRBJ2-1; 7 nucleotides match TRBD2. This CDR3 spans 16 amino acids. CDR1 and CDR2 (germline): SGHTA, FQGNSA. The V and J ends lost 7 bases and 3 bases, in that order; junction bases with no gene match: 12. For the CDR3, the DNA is TGTGCCAGCACTATTGGGTCTAGCGGAAACTACAATGAGCAGTTCTTC. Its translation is CASTIGSSGNYNEQFF.

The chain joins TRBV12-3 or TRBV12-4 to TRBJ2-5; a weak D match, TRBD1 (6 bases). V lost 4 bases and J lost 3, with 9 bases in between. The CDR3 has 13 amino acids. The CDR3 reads CASSWTAEETQYF. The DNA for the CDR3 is TGTGCCAGCAGTTGGACAGCCGAAGAGACCCAGTACTTC.

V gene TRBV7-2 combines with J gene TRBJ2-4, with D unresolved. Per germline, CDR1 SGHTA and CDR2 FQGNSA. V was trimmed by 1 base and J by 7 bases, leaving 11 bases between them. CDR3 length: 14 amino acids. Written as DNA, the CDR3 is TGTGCCAGCAGCTTAGGGGCGCATATGAACATTCAGTACTTC. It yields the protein CASSLGAHMNIQYF.

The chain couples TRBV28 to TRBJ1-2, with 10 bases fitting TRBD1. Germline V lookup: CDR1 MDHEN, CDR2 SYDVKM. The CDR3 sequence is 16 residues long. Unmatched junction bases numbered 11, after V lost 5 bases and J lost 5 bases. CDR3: CASSGQGVPRGYGYTF. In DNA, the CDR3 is TGTGCCAGCAGTGGACAGGGGGTACCGAGAGGGTATGGCTACACCTTC.

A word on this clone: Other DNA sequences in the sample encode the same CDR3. DNA of the CDR3: TGTGCCAGCAGTTTGCCTAGCCGATACGAGCAGTACTTC. Protein product: CASSLPSRYEQYF. The rearrangement uses TRBV28 and TRBJ2-7; TRBD2 might be the D (5 bases). The CDR3 sequence is 13 residues long. Germline assignment: CDR1 MDHEN and CDR2 SYDVKM. V lost 3 bases to trimming and J lost 4 bases, with 10 bases between them.

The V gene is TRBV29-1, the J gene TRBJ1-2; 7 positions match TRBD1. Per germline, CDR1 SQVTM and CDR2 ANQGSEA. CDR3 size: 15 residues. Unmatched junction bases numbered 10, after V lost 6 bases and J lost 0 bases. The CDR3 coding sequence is TGCAGCGTGGGGACAGCAATCACTTCTAACTATGGCTACACCTTC. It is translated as CSVGTAITSNYGYTF.

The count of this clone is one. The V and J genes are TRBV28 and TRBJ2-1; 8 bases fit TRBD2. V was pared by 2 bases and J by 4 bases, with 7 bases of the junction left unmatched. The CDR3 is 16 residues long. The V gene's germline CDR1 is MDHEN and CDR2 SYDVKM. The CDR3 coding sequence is TGTGCCAGCAGTTTAGCGGGCGGGAGGTTATACAATGAGCAGTTCTTC. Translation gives CASSLAGGRLYNEQFF.

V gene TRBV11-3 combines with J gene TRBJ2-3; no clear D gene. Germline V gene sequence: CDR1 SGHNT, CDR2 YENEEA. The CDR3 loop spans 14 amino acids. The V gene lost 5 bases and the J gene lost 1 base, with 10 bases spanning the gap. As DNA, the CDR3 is TGTGCCAGCAGCCCCGGTCGGGGCACAGATACGCAGTATTTT. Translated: CASSPGRGTDTQYF.

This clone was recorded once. The CDR3 DNA sequence: TGTGCCAGCAGTGGGCAGGGCAGGGAGACCCAGTACTTC. Encoded protein: CASSGQGRETQYF. The J gene is TRBJ2-5, the V gene TRBV2; perhaps TRBD1 as D (5 bases). The CDR3 extends over 13 amino acids. From germline, CDR1 is SNHLY and CDR2 FYNNEI. V dropped 4 bases and J dropped 5 bases, with 11 bases sitting between them.

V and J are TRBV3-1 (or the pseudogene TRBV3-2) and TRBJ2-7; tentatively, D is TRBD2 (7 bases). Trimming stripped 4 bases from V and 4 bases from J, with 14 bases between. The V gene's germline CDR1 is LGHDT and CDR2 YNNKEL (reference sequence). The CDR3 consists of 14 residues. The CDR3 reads CASSLNREGYEQYF. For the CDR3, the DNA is TGTGCCAGCAGCCTAAACAGGGAGGGTTACGAGCAGTACTTC.

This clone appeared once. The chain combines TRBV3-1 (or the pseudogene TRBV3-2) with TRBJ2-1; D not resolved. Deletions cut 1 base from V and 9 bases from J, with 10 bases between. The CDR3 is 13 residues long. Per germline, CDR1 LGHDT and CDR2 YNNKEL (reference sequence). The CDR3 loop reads CASSQVTVGEQFF. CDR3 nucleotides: TGTGCCAGCAGCCAAGTAACGGTCGGTGAGCAGTTCTTC.

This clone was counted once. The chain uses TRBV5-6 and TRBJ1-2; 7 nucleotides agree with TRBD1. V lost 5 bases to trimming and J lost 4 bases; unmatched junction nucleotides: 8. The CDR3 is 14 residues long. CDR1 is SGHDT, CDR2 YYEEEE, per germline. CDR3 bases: TGTGCCAGCAGACACAGGGGCGAATCCTATGGCTACACCTTC. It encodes CASRHRGESYGYTF.

In nucleotides, the CDR3 is TGTGCCAGTAGCAACATGGGGGGTAGCACTGAAGCTTTCTTT. This sequence encodes CASSNMGGSTEAFF. The chain links TRBV19 to TRBJ1-1; tentative D call: TRBD1 (5 bases). There are 14 residues in the CDR3. Germline CDR1 reads LNHDA; CDR2 reads SQIVND (reference sequence). The germline V and J ends were trimmed by 6 bases and 4 bases, with 15 bases remaining between them.

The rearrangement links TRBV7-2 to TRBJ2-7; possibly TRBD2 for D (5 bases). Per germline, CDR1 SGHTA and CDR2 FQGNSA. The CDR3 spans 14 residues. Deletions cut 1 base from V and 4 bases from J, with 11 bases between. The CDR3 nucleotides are TGTGCCAGCAGCTTAGGGACTGCCACGTACGAGCAGTACTTC. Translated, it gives CASSLGTATYEQYF.

This CDR3 is CASSQTGTGNTGELFF. The CDR3 DNA reads TGTGCCAGCAGCCAAACCGGGACAGGGAACACCGGGGAGCTGTTTTTT. The J gene is TRBJ2-2, the V gene TRBV3-1 (or the pseudogene TRBV3-2); TRBD1 agrees at 8 bases. This CDR3 region has 16 residues. CDR1 LGHDT and CDR2 YNNKEL come from the germline V gene (reference sequence). V gave up 2 bases and J gave up 1 base; unmatched junction bases: 3.

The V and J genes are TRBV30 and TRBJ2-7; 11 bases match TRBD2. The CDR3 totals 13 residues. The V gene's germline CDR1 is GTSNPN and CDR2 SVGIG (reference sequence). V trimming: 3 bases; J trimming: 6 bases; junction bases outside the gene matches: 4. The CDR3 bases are TGTGCCTGGAGACTAGCGGGAGTTGTCGAGCAGTACTTC. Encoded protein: CAWRLAGVVEQYF.

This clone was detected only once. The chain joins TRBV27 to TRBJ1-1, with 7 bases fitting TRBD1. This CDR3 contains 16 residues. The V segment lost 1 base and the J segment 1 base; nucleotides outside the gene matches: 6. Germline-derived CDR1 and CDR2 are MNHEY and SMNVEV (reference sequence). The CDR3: CASSLFGRGANTEAFF. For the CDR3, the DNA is TGTGCCAGCAGTTTATTTGGCAGGGGGGCGAACACTGAAGCTTTCTTT.

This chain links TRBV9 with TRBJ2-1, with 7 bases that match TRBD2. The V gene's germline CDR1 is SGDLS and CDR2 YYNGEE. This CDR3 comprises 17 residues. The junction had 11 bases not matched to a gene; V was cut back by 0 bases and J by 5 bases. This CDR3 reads CASSVAMAGVGDNEQFF. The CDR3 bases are TGTGCCAGCAGCGTAGCCATGGCGGGAGTTGGGGACAATGAGCAGTTCTTC.

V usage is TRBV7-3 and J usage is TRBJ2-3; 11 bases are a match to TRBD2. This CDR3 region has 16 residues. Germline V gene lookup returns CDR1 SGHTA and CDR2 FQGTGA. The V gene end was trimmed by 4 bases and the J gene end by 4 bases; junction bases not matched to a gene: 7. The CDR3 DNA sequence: TGTGCCAGCAGCTCCGAGGGGACTAGCGGTTCAGATACGCAGTATTTT. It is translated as CASSSEGTSGSDTQYF.

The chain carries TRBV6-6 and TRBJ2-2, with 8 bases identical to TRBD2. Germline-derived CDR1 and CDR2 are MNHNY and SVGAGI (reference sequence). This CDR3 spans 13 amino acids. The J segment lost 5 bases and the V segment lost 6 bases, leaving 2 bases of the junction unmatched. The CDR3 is CASRTGGTGELFF. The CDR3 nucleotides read TGTGCCAGCAGAACGGGGGGGACCGGGGAGCTGTTTTTT.

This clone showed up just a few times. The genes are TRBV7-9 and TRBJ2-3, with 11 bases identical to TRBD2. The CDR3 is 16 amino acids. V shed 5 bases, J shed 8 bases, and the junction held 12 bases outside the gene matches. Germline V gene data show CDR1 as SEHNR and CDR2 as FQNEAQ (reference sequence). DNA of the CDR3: TGTGCCAGCAGCCCACCGACTAGCGGGACGTGGGGTACGCAGTATTTT. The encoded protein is CASSPPTSGTWGTQYF. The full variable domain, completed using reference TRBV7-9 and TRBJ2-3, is DTGVSQNPRHKITKRGQNVTFRCDPISEHNRLYWYRQTLGQGPEFLTYFQNEAQLEKSRLLSDRFSAERPKGSFSTLEIQRTEQGDSAMYLCASSPPTSGTWGTQYFGPGTRLTVL.

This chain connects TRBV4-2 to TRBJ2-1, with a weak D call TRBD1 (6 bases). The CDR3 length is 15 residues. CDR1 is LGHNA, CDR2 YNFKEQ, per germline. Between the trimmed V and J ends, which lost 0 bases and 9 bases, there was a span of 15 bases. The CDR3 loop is CASSQDGTSVAEQFF. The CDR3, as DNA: TGTGCCAGCAGCCAAGACGGGACATCGGTCGCTGAGCAGTTCTTC.

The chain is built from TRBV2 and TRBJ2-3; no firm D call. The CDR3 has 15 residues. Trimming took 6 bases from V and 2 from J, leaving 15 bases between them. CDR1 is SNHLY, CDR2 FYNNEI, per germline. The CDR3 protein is CASSFLGVYTDTQYF. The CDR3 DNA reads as TGTGCCAGCAGCTTTTTAGGAGTTTACACAGATACGCAGTATTTT.